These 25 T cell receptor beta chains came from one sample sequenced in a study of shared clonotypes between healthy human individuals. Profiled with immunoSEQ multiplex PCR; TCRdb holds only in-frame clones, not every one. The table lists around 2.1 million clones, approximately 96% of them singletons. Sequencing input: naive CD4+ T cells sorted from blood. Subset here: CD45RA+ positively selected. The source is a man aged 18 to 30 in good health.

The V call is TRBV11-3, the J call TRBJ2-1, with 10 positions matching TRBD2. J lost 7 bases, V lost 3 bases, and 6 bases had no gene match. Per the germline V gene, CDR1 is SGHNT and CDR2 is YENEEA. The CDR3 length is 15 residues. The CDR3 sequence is CASSFLAGVGNEQFF. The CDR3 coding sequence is TGTGCCAGCAGCTTCCTAGCGGGAGTAGGTAATGAGCAGTTCTTC.

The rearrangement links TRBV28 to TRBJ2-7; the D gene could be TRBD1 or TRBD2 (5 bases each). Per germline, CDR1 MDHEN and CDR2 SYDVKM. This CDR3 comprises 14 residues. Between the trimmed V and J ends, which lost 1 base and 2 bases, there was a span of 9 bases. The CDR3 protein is CASSLYGGTYEQYF. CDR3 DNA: TGTGCCAGCAGTTTATATGGGGGTACCTACGAGCAGTACTTC.

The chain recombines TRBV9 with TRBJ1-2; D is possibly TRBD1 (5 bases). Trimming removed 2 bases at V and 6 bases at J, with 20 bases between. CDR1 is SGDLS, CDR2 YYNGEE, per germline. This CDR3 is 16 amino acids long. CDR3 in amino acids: CASSVRFGAKEDGYTF. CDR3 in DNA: TGTGCCAGCAGCGTCCGGTTCGGGGCGAAGGAGGATGGCTACACCTTC.

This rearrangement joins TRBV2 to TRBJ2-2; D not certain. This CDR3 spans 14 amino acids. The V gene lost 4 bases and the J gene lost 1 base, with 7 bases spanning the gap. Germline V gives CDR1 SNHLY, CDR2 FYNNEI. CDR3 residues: CASSADQNTGELFF. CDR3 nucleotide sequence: TGTGCCAGCAGTGCCGACCAGAACACCGGGGAGCTGTTTTTT. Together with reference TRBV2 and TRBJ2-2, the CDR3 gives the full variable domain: EPEVTQTPSHQVTQMGQEVILRCVPISNHLYFYWYRQILGQKVEFLVSFYNNEISEKSEIFDDQFSVERPDGSNFTLKIRSTKLEDSAMYFCASSADQNTGELFFGEGSRLTVL.

CDR3 loop: CASSLQGGNQPQHF. Here the CDR3 DNA reads TGTGCCAGTAGCCTACAGGGGGGCAATCAGCCCCAGCATTTT. This sequence joins TRBV19 and TRBJ1-5, with 8 bases identical to TRBD1. The CDR3 loop spans 14 amino acids. V gave up 6 bases and J gave up 2 bases; unmatched junction bases: 3. The germline V gene has CDR1 LNHDA and CDR2 SQIVND (reference sequence).

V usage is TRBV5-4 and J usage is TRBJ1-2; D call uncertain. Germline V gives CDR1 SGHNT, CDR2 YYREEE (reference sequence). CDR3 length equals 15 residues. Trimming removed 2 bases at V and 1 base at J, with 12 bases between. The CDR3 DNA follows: TGTGCCAGCAGCTTATACGGACGGATTAACTATGGCTACACCTTC. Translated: CASSLYGRINYGYTF.

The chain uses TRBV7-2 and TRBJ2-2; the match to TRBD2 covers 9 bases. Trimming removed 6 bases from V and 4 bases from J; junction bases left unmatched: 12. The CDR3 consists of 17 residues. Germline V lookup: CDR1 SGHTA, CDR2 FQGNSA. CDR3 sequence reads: CASRYPGLAGSTGELFF. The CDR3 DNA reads TGTGCCAGCAGGTATCCCGGGCTAGCGGGAAGCACCGGGGAGCTGTTTTTT.

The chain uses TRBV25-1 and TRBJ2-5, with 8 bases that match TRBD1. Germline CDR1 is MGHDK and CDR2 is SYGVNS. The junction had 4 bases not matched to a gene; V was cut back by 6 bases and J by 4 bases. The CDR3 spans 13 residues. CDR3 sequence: CASSRQGRETQYF. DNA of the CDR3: TGTGCCAGCAGCCGACAGGGGAGAGAGACCCAGTACTTC.

The CDR3 here is CAWGGRGRGDTQYF. Written as DNA, the CDR3 is TGTGCCTGGGGTGGGAGGGGGCGCGGAGATACGCAGTATTTT. This chain connects TRBV30 to TRBJ2-3, with D possibly being TRBD1 or TRBD2 (7 bases each). The CDR3 consists of 14 residues. The germline V gene has CDR1 GTSNPN and CDR2 SVGIG (reference sequence). Trimming removed 5 bases at V and 5 bases at J, with 17 bases between.

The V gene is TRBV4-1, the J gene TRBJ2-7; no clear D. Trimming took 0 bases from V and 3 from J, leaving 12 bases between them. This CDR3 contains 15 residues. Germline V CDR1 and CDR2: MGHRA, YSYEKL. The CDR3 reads CASSQERGTYYEQYF. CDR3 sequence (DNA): TGCGCCAGCAGCCAAGAAAGAGGCACTTACTACGAGCAGTACTTC.

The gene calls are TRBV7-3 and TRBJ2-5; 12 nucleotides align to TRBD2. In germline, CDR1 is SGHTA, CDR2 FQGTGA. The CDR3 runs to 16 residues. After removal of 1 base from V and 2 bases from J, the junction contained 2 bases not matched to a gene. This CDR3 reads CASSLNGLAGQETQYF. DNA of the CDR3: TGTGCCAGCAGCTTAAACGGACTAGCGGGGCAAGAGACCCAGTACTTC.

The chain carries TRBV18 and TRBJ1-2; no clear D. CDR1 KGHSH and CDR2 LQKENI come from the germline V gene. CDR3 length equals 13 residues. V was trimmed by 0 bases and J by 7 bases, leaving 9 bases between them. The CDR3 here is CASSPPAGFGYTF. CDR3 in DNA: TGTGCCAGCTCACCACCGGCGGGGTTTGGCTACACCTTC.

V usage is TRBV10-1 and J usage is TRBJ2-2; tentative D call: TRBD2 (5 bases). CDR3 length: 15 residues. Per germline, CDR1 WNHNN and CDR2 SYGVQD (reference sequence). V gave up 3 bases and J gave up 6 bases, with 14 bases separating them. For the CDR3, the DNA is TGCGCCAGCAGTGACGCCGGGAATCTGGCCGGGGAGCTGTTTTTT. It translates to CASSDAGNLAGELFF.

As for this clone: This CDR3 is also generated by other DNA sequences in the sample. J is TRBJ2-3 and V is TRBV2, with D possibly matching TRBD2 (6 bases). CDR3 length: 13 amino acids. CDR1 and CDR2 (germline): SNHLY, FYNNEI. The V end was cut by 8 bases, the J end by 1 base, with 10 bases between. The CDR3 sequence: CASSGTRTDTQYF. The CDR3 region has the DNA TGTGCCAGCTCCGGGACTCGCACAGATACGCAGTATTTT.

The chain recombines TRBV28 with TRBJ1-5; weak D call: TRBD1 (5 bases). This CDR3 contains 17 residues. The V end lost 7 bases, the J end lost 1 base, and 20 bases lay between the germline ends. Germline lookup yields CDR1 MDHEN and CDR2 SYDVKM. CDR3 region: CASIAPGGTVSNQPQHF. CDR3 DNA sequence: TGTGCCAGCATAGCCCCGGGGGGGACGGTGAGCAATCAGCCCCAGCATTTT.

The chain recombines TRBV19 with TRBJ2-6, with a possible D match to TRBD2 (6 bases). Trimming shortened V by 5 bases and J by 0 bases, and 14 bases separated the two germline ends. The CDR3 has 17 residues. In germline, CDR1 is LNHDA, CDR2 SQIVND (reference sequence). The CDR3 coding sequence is TGTGCCAGTAGTCCCCGGGACTTGGGCTCTGGGGCCAACGTCCTGACTTTC. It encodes CASSPRDLGSGANVLTF.

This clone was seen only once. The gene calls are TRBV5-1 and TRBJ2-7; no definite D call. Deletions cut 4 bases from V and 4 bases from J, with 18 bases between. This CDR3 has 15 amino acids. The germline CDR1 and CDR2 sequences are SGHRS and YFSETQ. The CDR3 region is CASSLGNPGVYEQYF. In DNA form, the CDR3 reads TGCGCCAGCAGCCTCGGTAATCCTGGGGTTTACGAGCAGTACTTC.

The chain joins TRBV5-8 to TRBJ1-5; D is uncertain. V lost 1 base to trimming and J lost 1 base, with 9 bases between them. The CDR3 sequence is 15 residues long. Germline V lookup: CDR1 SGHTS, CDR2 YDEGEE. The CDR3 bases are TGTGCCAGCAGCTTGTCCGGGAACAGCAATCAGCCCCAGCATTTT. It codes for CASSLSGNSNQPQHF.

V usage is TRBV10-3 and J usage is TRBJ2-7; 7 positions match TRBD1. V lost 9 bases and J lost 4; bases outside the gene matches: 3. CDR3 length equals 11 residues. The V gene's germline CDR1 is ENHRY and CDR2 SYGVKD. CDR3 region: CAIQQGYEQYF. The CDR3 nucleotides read TGTGCCATACAACAGGGGTACGAGCAGTACTTC.

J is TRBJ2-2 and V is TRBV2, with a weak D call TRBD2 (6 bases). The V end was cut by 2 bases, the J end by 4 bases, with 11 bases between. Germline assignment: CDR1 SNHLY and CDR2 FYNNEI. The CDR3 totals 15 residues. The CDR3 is CASSELREGTGELFF. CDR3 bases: TGTGCCAGCAGTGAACTGCGGGAAGGCACCGGGGAGCTGTTTTTT.

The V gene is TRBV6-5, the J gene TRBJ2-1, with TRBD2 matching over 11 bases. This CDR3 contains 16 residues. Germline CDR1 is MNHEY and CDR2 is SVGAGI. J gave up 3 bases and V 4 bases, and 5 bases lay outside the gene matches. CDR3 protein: CASSSTSGGHYNEQFF. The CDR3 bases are TGTGCCAGCAGTTCTACTAGCGGGGGCCACTACAATGAGCAGTTCTTC.

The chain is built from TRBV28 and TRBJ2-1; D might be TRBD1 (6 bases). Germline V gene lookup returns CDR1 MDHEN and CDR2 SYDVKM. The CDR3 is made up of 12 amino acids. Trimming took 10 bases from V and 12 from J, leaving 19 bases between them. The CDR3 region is CATGSSGRGQFF. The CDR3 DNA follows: TGTGCCACTGGGTCCTCCGGCAGGGGGCAGTTCTTC.

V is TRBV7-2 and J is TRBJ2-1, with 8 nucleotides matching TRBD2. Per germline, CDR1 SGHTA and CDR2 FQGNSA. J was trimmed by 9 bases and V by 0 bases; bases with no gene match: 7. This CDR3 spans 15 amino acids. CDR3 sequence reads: CASSLAPAGEAEQFF. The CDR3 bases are TGTGCCAGCAGCTTAGCGCCAGCGGGAGAGGCTGAGCAGTTCTTC.

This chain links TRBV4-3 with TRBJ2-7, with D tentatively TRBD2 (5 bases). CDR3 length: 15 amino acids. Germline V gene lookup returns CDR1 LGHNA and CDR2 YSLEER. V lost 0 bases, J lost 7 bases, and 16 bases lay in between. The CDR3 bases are TGCGCCAGCAGCCAAGATTCGGGGATCCCTTCGGAGCAGTACTTC. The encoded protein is CASSQDSGIPSEQYF.

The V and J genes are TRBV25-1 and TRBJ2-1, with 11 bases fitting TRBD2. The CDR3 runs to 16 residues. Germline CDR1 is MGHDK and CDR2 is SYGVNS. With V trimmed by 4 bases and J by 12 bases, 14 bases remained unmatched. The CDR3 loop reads CASSVPGLAAQSGQFF. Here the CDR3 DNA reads TGTGCCAGCAGTGTTCCGGGACTAGCGGCCCAGTCGGGGCAGTTCTTC.